A selection of T cell receptor beta chains follows, all from one sample in a study of response to subunit inactivated influenza vaccine. MiXCR, run by TCRdb on the RT-PCR reads, gives a single entry per CDR3 protein. Of roughly 160,000 distinct CDR3 sequences listed, 9.5% to 12% are singletons. Sequencing was performed on CD8+ T cells sorted from PBMCs, taken around 2 years after vaccination. The receptors come from a man aged 50-75 years who received an inactivated influenza vaccine. CDR3s include the opening cysteine and the closing phenylalanine or tryptophan. Fields, in order: D gene, J gene, V gene, clone size, CDR3 DNA, CDR3 protein. A D gene is named only where the DNA matches it firmly. Where a row states a size, it is once, few, many or the class of an expanded clone; other rows omit it.

D: TRBD1
J: TRBJ1-2
V: TRBV7-2
size: few
DNA: TGTGCCAGCAGCTCGGGACAGTACTATGGCTACACCTTC
CDR3: CASSSGQYYGYTF

D: TRBD1
J: TRBJ2-1
V: TRBV30
size: few
DNA: TGTGCCTGGACATCCGGGACAGACAATGAGCAGTTCTTC
CDR3: CAWTSGTDNEQFF

D: NA
J: TRBJ1-5
V: TRBV6-8
size: few
DNA: TGTGCCAGCAGTTACCCCGGTATGCCCGACGGGGCCGGAAAGCAGCCCCAGCATTTT
CDR3: CASSYPGMPDGAGKQPQHF

D: NA
J: TRBJ2-3
V: TRBV7-9
size: NA
DNA: TGTGCCAGCAGCTTTGTCTATACCTTCACAGATACGCAGTATTTT
CDR3: CASSFVYTFTDTQYF

D: NA
J: TRBJ2-2
V: TRBV27
size: many
DNA: TGTGCCAGCAGTTTATCCCCGACAGGCACCGGGGAGCTGTTTTTT
CDR3: CASSLSPTGTGELFF

D: TRBD1
J: TRBJ2-7
V: TRBV12-3/TRBV12-4
size: few
DNA: TGTGCCAGCAGTCGAGGGACAGGCGCCTACGAGCAGTACTTC
CDR3: CASSRGTGAYEQYF

D: NA
J: TRBJ2-7
V: TRBV19
size: NA
DNA: TGTGCCAGTAGTCGGGACTGGGGGGACGAGCAGTACTTC
CDR3: CASSRDWGDEQYF

D: NA
J: TRBJ2-2
V: TRBV7-2
size: many
DNA: TGTGCCAGCGCGAGAACGGACTACACCGGGGAGCTGTTTTTT
CDR3: CASARTDYTGELFF

D: NA
J: TRBJ1-1
V: TRBV10-3
size: many
DNA: TGTGCCATCAGTGGCAAGAACACTGAAGCTTTCTTT
CDR3: CAISGKNTEAFF

D: TRBD2
J: TRBJ2-7
V: TRBV7-9
size: many
DNA: TGTGCCAGCAGCTTAGCGGGGCCTAGCGGTCCATACGAGCAGTACTTC
CDR3: CASSLAGPSGPYEQYF

D: NA
J: TRBJ1-2
V: TRBV12-3/TRBV12-4
size: many
DNA: TGTGCCAGCAGTCCCCGGGACCCAACCTTGAGGTATGGCTACACCTTC
CDR3: CASSPRDPTLRYGYTF

D: NA
J: TRBJ2-1
V: TRBV15
size: NA
DNA: TGTGCCACCACTCGGTTTGGCGGGGCGAACTCCTACAATGAGCAGTTCTTC
CDR3: CATTRFGGANSYNEQFF

D: NA
J: TRBJ2-2
V: TRBV7-9
size: few
DNA: TGTGCCACCGCGCCAAACACCGGGGAGCTGTTTTTT
CDR3: CATAPNTGELFF

D: NA
J: TRBJ1-6
V: TRBV6-2/TRBV6-3
size: NA
DNA: TGTGCCAGCAGTTTCGGATATTCCTATAATTCACCCCTCCACTTT
CDR3: CASSFGYSYNSPLHF

D: NA
J: TRBJ2-1
V: TRBV9
size: NA
DNA: TGTGCCAGCAGCGTAGCTGCTAGCCGCAATGAGCAGTTCTTC
CDR3: CASSVAASRNEQFF

D: NA
J: TRBJ2-7
V: TRBV28
size: NA
DNA: TGTGCCAGCAGCCGACAGACGAGCTCCTACGAGCAGTACTTC
CDR3: CASSRQTSSYEQYF

D: NA
J: TRBJ1-3
V: TRBV27
size: many
DNA: TGTGCCAGCAGCCCCTCCGGACGGGTCTCTGGAAACACCATATATTTT
CDR3: CASSPSGRVSGNTIYF

D: NA
J: TRBJ2-3
V: TRBV12-3/TRBV12-4
size: few
DNA: TGTGCCAGCTGGACAGTTAGCACAGATACGCAGTATTTT
CDR3: CASWTVSTDTQYF

D: NA
J: TRBJ2-4
V: TRBV10-1
size: few
DNA: TGCGCCAGCAGTGAGTCGGGCCAGCGAAACATTCAGTACTTC
CDR3: CASSESGQRNIQYF

D: TRBD1
J: TRBJ1-5
V: TRBV28
size: few
DNA: TGTGCCAGCAGTTTATCTGACAGGGGCAATCAGCCCCAGCATTTT
CDR3: CASSLSDRGNQPQHF

D: TRBD1
J: TRBJ1-2
V: TRBV11-2
size: NA
DNA: TGTGCCAGCACCCGGGACAGGGACTATGGCTACACCTTC
CDR3: CASTRDRDYGYTF

D: NA
J: TRBJ2-7
V: TRBV5-1
size: NA
DNA: TGCGCCAGCAGCAAGACAGGCTCCTACGAGCAGTACTTC
CDR3: CASSKTGSYEQYF

D: TRBD2
J: TRBJ2-2
V: TRBV7-9
size: NA
DNA: TGTGCCGCTAGCGGATCGAGCACCGGGGAGCTGTTTTTT
CDR3: CAASGSSTGELFF

D: TRBD1
J: TRBJ2-7
V: TRBV7-9
size: many
DNA: TGTGCCAGCAGCTTACATACAGGGGTCTCCAACGAGCAGTACTTC
CDR3: CASSLHTGVSNEQYF

D: NA
J: TRBJ2-1
V: TRBV28
size: many
DNA: TGTGCCAGCAGGGGACTCAGCTCCTACAATGAGCAGTTCTTC
CDR3: CASRGLSSYNEQFF

D: TRBD1
J: TRBJ1-1
V: TRBV7-3
size: NA
DNA: TGTGCCAGCAGCAAACAGGGGACGGACACTGAAGCTTTCTTT
CDR3: CASSKQGTDTEAFF

D: NA
J: TRBJ1-1
V: TRBV4-3
size: few
DNA: TGCGCCAGCAGCCGGATAGGGGACTACCGGGACCTCGCTTTCTTT
CDR3: CASSRIGDYRDLAFF

D: TRBD2
J: TRBJ2-2
V: TRBV6-2/TRBV6-3
size: NA
DNA: TGTGCCAGCAGTATCCCCCGGTGGAGCGGGGGGGATTCCGGGGAGCTGTTTTTT
CDR3: CASSIPRWSGGDSGELFF

D: NA
J: TRBJ2-3
V: TRBV4-1
size: NA
DNA: TGCGCCAGCAGCCCACGACAGACCCCCGGGGCAGATACGCAGTATTTT
CDR3: CASSPRQTPGADTQYF

D: TRBD1
J: TRBJ2-3
V: TRBV11-2
size: NA
DNA: TGTGCCAGCAGCTATACAAGGGACAGTAGCACAGATACGCAGTATTTT
CDR3: CASSYTRDSSTDTQYF

D: TRBD1
J: TRBJ2-2
V: TRBV4-1
size: NA
DNA: TGCGCCAGCAGCCAAGGACAGGGGGCATGGGGGGAGCTGTTTTTT
CDR3: CASSQGQGAWGELFF

D: NA
J: TRBJ2-1
V: TRBV11-3
size: few
DNA: TGTGCCAGCAGCTTAAAACAGCTAGCGTCAAATGAGCAGTTCTTC
CDR3: CASSLKQLASNEQFF

D: TRBD2
J: TRBJ2-7
V: TRBV15
size: NA
DNA: TGTGCCACCAGCAGAGAAATCATCCTAGCGGGTCCCTACGAGCAGTACTTC
CDR3: CATSREIILAGPYEQYF

D: NA
J: TRBJ2-1
V: TRBV7-9
size: NA
DNA: TGTGCCAGCAGCTTAGGAGGACCCCATTACAATGAGCAGTTCTTC
CDR3: CASSLGGPHYNEQFF

D: TRBD1
J: TRBJ2-3
V: TRBV9
size: NA
DNA: TGTGCCAGCAGCCTACAGGGGGTGGTGACAGATACGCAGTATTTT
CDR3: CASSLQGVVTDTQYF

D: NA
J: TRBJ1-2
V: TRBV30
size: NA
DNA: TGTGCCTGGAGTGGAACAGCATCCTATGGCTACACCTTC
CDR3: CAWSGTASYGYTF

D: NA
J: TRBJ2-7
V: TRBV4-3
size: NA
DNA: TGCGCCAGCAGCCAAGACGTACCGGGGTTGAGATTTTACGAGCAGTACTTC
CDR3: CASSQDVPGLRFYEQYF

D: NA
J: TRBJ2-1
V: TRBV7-9
size: NA
DNA: TGTGCCAGCAGCTTAGGGTGGCGGGGGCCCTACAATGAGCAGTTCTTC
CDR3: CASSLGWRGPYNEQFF

D: NA
J: TRBJ1-1
V: TRBV29-1
size: once
DNA: TGCAGCGTCCGAAGGCGAGGGTTTACTGAAGCTTTCTTT
CDR3: CSVRRRGFTEAFF